This T cell receptor (beta chain) was observed in a study of blood T cell repertoires in COVID-19. Study overall: Researchers got acute and convalescent COVID-19 samples from the United States, Italy and Spain. In each case, the material was cDNA or gDNA derived from T cells, B-cell-depleted T cells, or PBMCs.

Original methodology: Estimation of nucleated cell counts was performed using reference gene primer amplification. Sequenced by immunoSEQ multiplex PCR; TCRdb stores in-frame clones only, minus some. For V, J and clone size, that table is used; D and trimming come from the DNA. The table includes roughly 150,000 clones, 60% to 85% detected once. The ends were cut back, 6 bases at V and 8 bases at J, with 13 bases in the middle. Germline V gives CDR1 LNHDA, CDR2 SQIVND (reference sequence). The CDR3 totals 13 residues. This TCR derives from a man aged 60 to 69 with acute or convalescent COVID-19. Sequencing used peripheral blood. V usage is TRBV19 and J usage is TRBJ1-4, with D possibly being TRBD1 (6 bases). The CDR3 region is CASRGGPEEKLFF. CDR3 DNA sequence: TGTGCCAGTAGGGGGGGGCCGGAGGAAAAACTGTTTTTT.